The 21 T cell receptor beta chains below come from one sample, sequenced in a study of blood T cell repertoires in COVID-19. This table comes from immunoSEQ multiplex PCR, and its TCRdb copy is limited to in-frame clones, with some not included. Of around 450,000 clones in the sample, about 90% were seen once. Sequenced sample: PBMCs or T cells enriched from blood (not recorded which). The receptors were sampled from a woman younger than 30 who had recovered from COVID-19.

J is TRBJ1-6 and V is TRBV9, with D maybe TRBD1 (5 bases). V was trimmed by 0 bases and J by 7 bases, leaving 14 bases between them. The CDR3 runs to 16 residues. Looked up from germline, CDR1 is SGDLS and CDR2 is YYNGEE. This CDR3 reads CASSVGRLEGNSPLHF. CDR3 DNA sequence: TGTGCCAGCAGCGTAGGGAGGTTGGAGGGGAATTCACCCCTCCACTTT.

The chain couples TRBV14 to TRBJ1-5; D unclear. CDR3 length: 14 amino acids. Germline V gene data show CDR1 as SGHDN and CDR2 as FVKESK. V was shortened by 4 bases and J by 6 bases, with 13 bases between the two germline ends. The CDR3: CASSPTVSGQPQHF. The DNA of the CDR3 is TGTGCCAGCAGCCCAACCGTTTCGGGTCAGCCCCAGCATTTT. Based on the CDR3 plus reference TRBV14 and TRBJ1-5, the full variable domain is EAGVTQFPSHSVIEKGQTVTLRCDPISGHDNLYWYRRVMGKEIKFLLHFVKESKQDESGMPNNRFLAERTGGTYSTLKVQPAELEDSGVYFCASSPTVSGQPQHFGDGTRLSIL.

This chain links TRBV6-5 with TRBJ2-3; D might be TRBD2 (6 bases). Germline lookup yields CDR1 MNHEY and CDR2 SVGAGI. The CDR3 sequence is 14 residues long. Between the trimmed V and J ends, which lost 7 bases and 2 bases, there was a span of 13 bases. The CDR3 region has the DNA TGTGCCAGCACCCCTCGGGGGATCACAGATACGCAGTATTTT. Residues: CASTPRGITDTQYF.

The V gene is TRBV27, the J gene TRBJ2-3, with D possibly TRBD1 on 6 matching bases. V was trimmed by 1 base and J by 6 bases, leaving 14 bases between them. The CDR3 contains 15 residues. The V gene's germline CDR1 is MNHEY and CDR2 SMNVEV (reference sequence). The CDR3 region has the DNA TGTGCCAGCAGTTTATTGGGGGACAAGGACGATACGCAGTATTTT. Protein: CASSLLGDKDDTQYF.

The rearrangement uses TRBV6-1 and TRBJ2-5; D is undetermined. The CDR3 sequence is 13 residues long. V dropped 1 base and J dropped 5 bases, with 8 bases sitting between them. CDR1 and CDR2 from the germline V gene are MNHNS and SASEGT. CDR3 coding DNA: TGTGCCAGCAGTGAAGTGACGCGGGAGACCCAGTACTTC. Encoded protein: CASSEVTRETQYF.

The J gene is TRBJ2-1, the V gene TRBV5-4, with TRBD2 identical over 10 bases. This CDR3 has 17 amino acids. Germline CDR1 SGHNT, CDR2 YYREEE (reference sequence). The ends lost 3 bases at V and 0 bases at J; junction bases unmatched: 6. The CDR3 protein is CASSSLAGASSYNEQFF. In DNA form, the CDR3 reads TGTGCCAGCAGCTCCCTAGCGGGGGCTAGCTCCTACAATGAGCAGTTCTTC.

J is TRBJ1-2 and V is TRBV30; 8 bases map to TRBD1. This CDR3 spans 15 amino acids. The germline CDR1 and CDR2 sequences are GTSNPN and SVGIG (reference sequence). Losses at the gene ends were 3 bases for V and 5 bases for J; bases not matched to a gene: 11. CDR3 bases: TGTGCCTGGAGCTTTAACAGGGGGGGGAGTTATGGCTACACCTTC. Amino acids: CAWSFNRGGSYGYTF.

This clone was seen once. The chain has TRBV19 and TRBJ1-3; tentatively, D is TRBD1 (6 bases). The germline V and J ends were trimmed by 7 bases and 0 bases, with 13 bases remaining between them. The CDR3 has 15 amino acids. The germline gives CDR1 LNHDA, CDR2 SQIVND (reference sequence). The CDR3 is CASNTGTFSGNTIYF. CDR3 coding DNA: TGTGCCAGTAATACCGGGACATTCTCTGGAAACACCATATATTTT.

The chain recombines TRBV18 with TRBJ1-1, with D unclear. The germline V gene has CDR1 KGHSH and CDR2 LQKENI. CDR3 length: 15 residues. V was pared by 1 base and J by 4 bases, with 13 bases between. CDR3 sequence (DNA): TGTGCCAGCTCACCACTTTTTTCAGTGGTCACTGAAGCTTTCTTT. Its protein is CASSPLFSVVTEAFF.

The chain joins TRBV25-1 to TRBJ1-5, with TRBD1 matching 7 bases. J lost 0 bases, V lost 3 bases, and 8 bases had no gene match. The germline V gene encodes CDR1 MGHDK and CDR2 SYGVNS. The CDR3 loop spans 17 amino acids. The CDR3, as DNA: TGTGCCAGCAGTGACGGACAGGCCCCTGATAGCAATCAGCCCCAGCATTTT. Translated, it gives CASSDGQAPDSNQPQHF.

This clone was seen only a few times. The V gene is TRBV6-1, the J gene TRBJ1-3, with D tentatively TRBD1 (5 bases). The ends were cut back, 3 bases at V and 4 bases at J, with 7 bases in the middle. This CDR3 contains 13 residues. Germline CDR1 and CDR2: MNHNS and SASEGT. The CDR3 DNA reads as TGTGCCAGCAGTGACCGGACAGGAAACACCATATATTTT. It yields the protein CASSDRTGNTIYF.

The chain recombines TRBV28 with TRBJ2-7; 7 positions agree with TRBD2. The V gene end was trimmed by 6 bases and the J gene end by 1 base; junction bases not matched to a gene: 9. Germline V gene sequence: CDR1 MDHEN, CDR2 SYDVKM. This CDR3 has 15 amino acids. CDR3 region: CASRGRERRSYEQYF. DNA for the CDR3: TGTGCCAGCAGGGGGAGGGAACGCAGATCCTACGAGCAGTACTTC. Full variable domain (outside the CDR3, taken from reference TRBV28 and TRBJ2-7): DVKVTQSSRYLVKRTGEKVFLECVQDMDHENMFWYRQDPGLGLRLIYFSYDVKMKEKGDIPEGYSVSREKKERFSLILESASTNQTSMYLCASRGRERRSYEQYFGPGTRLTVT.

The CDR3 protein is CASSFSQIVSNYGYTF. In DNA form, the CDR3 reads TGTGCCAGCAGCTTTTCACAGATTGTGTCTAACTATGGCTACACCTTC. V gene TRBV5-5 combines with J gene TRBJ1-2, with unresolved D. Germline loops: CDR1 SGHKS, CDR2 YYEKEE (reference sequence). CDR3 length: 16 residues. Between the trimmed V and J ends, which lost 2 bases and 0 bases, there was a span of 14 bases.

The V gene is TRBV30, the J gene TRBJ2-3; the match to TRBD1 covers 11 bases. Trimming at V came to 2 bases and at J to 2 bases, leaving 6 bases not matched to a gene. Germline values: CDR1 GTSNPN, CDR2 SVGIG (reference sequence). There are 16 residues in the CDR3. This chain's CDR3 is CAWSRGQGAVTDTQYF. The DNA for the CDR3 is TGTGCCTGGAGTAGAGGACAGGGGGCGGTCACAGATACGCAGTATTTT. Looking up the rest from reference TRBV30 and TRBJ2-3 gives the full variable domain: SQTIHQWPATLVQPVGSPLSLECTVEGTSNPNLYWYRQAAGRGLQLLFYSVGIGQISSEVPQNLSASRPQDRQFILSSKKLLLSDSGFYLCAWSRGQGAVTDTQYFGPGTRLTVL.

A remark on this clone: This CDR3 is also generated by other DNA sequences in the sample. J is TRBJ1-1 and V is TRBV19; D is unresolved. The germline V gene encodes CDR1 LNHDA and CDR2 SQIVND (reference sequence). The CDR3 totals 13 residues. V was cut by 3 bases and J by 2 bases, with 7 bases left in between. The CDR3 sequence is CASSITVNTEAFF. Here the CDR3 DNA reads TGTGCCAGTAGTATTACAGTCAACACTGAAGCTTTCTTT.

The gene calls are TRBV30 and TRBJ2-2; 8 bases are shared with TRBD1. Germline V gene sequence: CDR1 GTSNPN, CDR2 SVGIG (reference sequence). This CDR3 contains 15 residues. V lost 0 bases, J lost 6 bases, and 6 bases stayed unmatched. The CDR3 sequence: CAWSVGQGMPGELFF. CDR3 in DNA: TGTGCCTGGAGTGTAGGACAGGGCATGCCCGGGGAGCTGTTTTTT.

This clone was detected only a few times. The chain couples TRBV6-5 to TRBJ2-1, with TRBD1 matching 10 bases. Germline values: CDR1 MNHEY, CDR2 SVGAGI. The junction had 5 bases not matched to a gene; V was cut back by 8 bases and J by 7 bases. The length of the CDR3 is 13 residues. The CDR3 is CASVRTGGNEQFF. The CDR3 coding sequence is TGTGCCAGCGTAAGGACAGGGGGAAATGAGCAGTTCTTC.

V is TRBV20-1 and J is TRBJ1-1; no clear D. Germline V gene data show CDR1 as DFQATT and CDR2 as SNEGSKA (reference sequence). With 3 bases removed from V and 1 base from J, the gap between germline ends came to 6 bases. CDR3 length: 12 residues. In DNA form, the CDR3 reads TGCAGTGCTAGTCCGGGGAACACTGAAGCTTTCTTT. This encodes CSASPGNTEAFF.

This chain connects TRBV24-1 to TRBJ2-5, with D perhaps matching TRBD2 (7 bases). This CDR3 is 14 amino acids long. Looked up from germline, CDR1 is KGHDR and CDR2 is SFDVKD. V was clipped by 8 bases and J by 10 bases, with 22 bases between them. CDR3 protein: CATTVGGDPQGQYF. The CDR3 DNA is TGTGCCACCACCGTAGGGGGGGACCCCCAGGGCCAGTACTTC.

The genes are TRBV15 and TRBJ2-7; 7 bases are shared with TRBD2. Per the germline V gene, CDR1 is LNHNV and CDR2 is YYDKDF (reference sequence). This CDR3 has 17 amino acids. The V segment lost 0 bases and the J segment 1 base; nucleotides outside the gene matches: 9. The CDR3 is CATSRDAGRGQSYEQYF. The CDR3 DNA follows: TGTGCCACCAGCAGAGATGCAGGGAGGGGCCAGTCCTACGAGCAGTACTTC.

The chain joins TRBV7-6 to TRBJ1-5; 8 bases line up with TRBD1. Germline CDR1 SGHVS, CDR2 FNYEAQ. The V segment lost 2 bases and the J segment 7 bases; nucleotides outside the gene matches: 4. CDR3 length: 14 amino acids. This chain's CDR3 is CASSLQGAGQPQHF. The CDR3 DNA is TGTGCCAGCAGCTTACAGGGGGCTGGGCAGCCCCAGCATTTT.